Below are 13 T cell receptor beta chains sequenced from a single sample in a study of neurological immune-mediated disorders. TCRdb independently ran MiXCR on the 5' RACE reads; one entry per CDR3 protein. The sample carries about 74,000 distinct CDR3 sequences, less than 5.5% recorded once. Material: PBMCs. These receptors originate from a man aged 18 to 29 with multiple sclerosis.

This clonotype was counted at least ten times. CDR3: CASSFQRFRGYNEQFF. The CDR3 DNA reads as TGTGCCAGCAGTTTTCAGCGGTTCAGAGGCTACAATGAGCAGTTCTTC. This chain links TRBV12-3 or TRBV12-4 with TRBJ2-1, with a tentative D call TRBD2 (5 bases). The CDR3 length is 16 residues. Trimming pared 3 bases from V and 3 bases from J, leaving 15 bases between.

In its sample, this clonotype was seen many times. A much larger clone differs from this one at a single base, so this may be a read error. V is TRBV7-2 and J is TRBJ2-7; D remains unclear. V was shortened by 6 bases and J by 3 bases, with 12 bases between the two germline ends. The germline V gene encodes CDR1 SGHTA and CDR2 FQGNSA. The CDR3 extends over 13 amino acids. In DNA, the CDR3 is TGTGCCAGCAGTTCCTCAAAGGGCTACGAGCAGTACTTC. It encodes CASSSSKGYEQYF.

The chain is built from TRBV5-1 and TRBJ2-3, with D perhaps TRBD1 or TRBD2 (5 bases each). V lost 4 bases and J lost 0, with 12 bases in between. CDR3 length: 15 amino acids. Germline V CDR1 and CDR2: SGHRS, YFSETQ. The CDR3: CASSNVWGSTDTQYF. In DNA, the CDR3 is TGCGCCAGCAGCAACGTCTGGGGGAGCACAGATACGCAGTATTTT.

This clonotype appeared many times. V is TRBV20-1 and J is TRBJ1-2, with 8 nucleotides matching TRBD1. The junction had 16 bases not matched to a gene; V was cut back by 3 bases and J by 10 bases. The CDR3 totals 15 residues. Germline V lookup: CDR1 DFQATT, CDR2 SNEGSKA (reference sequence). CDR3 loop: CSASLGTGWGPDYTF. The CDR3 DNA is TGCAGTGCTAGTTTGGGGACAGGATGGGGACCGGACTACACCTTC.

This clonotype was seen many times. The V and J genes are TRBV5-1 and TRBJ1-1; 8 bases fit TRBD1. Germline loops: CDR1 SGHRS, CDR2 YFSETQ. The CDR3 loop spans 15 amino acids. V dropped 3 bases and J dropped 1; count of bases not matched to a gene: 5. The CDR3 spells CASSSTGATNTEAFF. In nucleotides, the CDR3 is TGCGCCAGCAGCTCGACAGGGGCCACGAACACTGAAGCTTTCTTT.

This clonotype was counted at least ten times. The CDR3 is CASSPISSGGHAYEQYF. The CDR3 DNA is TGTGCCAGCAGTCCGATCTCCTCAGGGGGTCATGCCTACGAGCAGTACTTC. This rearrangement joins TRBV27 to TRBJ2-7; 7 bases match TRBD1. Germline CDR1 reads MNHEY; CDR2 reads SMNVEV (reference sequence). This CDR3 region has 17 residues. J was trimmed by 2 bases and V by 5 bases; bases with no gene match: 15.

This clonotype was observed at least ten times. This chain uses TRBV28 with TRBJ2-7; D is undetermined. The CDR3 contains 10 residues. Germline CDR1 and CDR2: MDHEN and SYDVKM. The V and J ends lost 8 bases and 3 bases respectively, with 5 bases between them. For the CDR3, the DNA is TGTGCCAGCGGGGACTACGAGCAGTACTTC. This codes for CASGDYEQYF.

This clonotype appeared many times. J is TRBJ2-7 and V is TRBV20-1, with 10 nucleotides matching TRBD1. The CDR3 length is 13 residues. Germline CDR1 DFQATT, CDR2 SNEGSKA (reference sequence). Trimming at V came to 6 bases and at J to 6 bases, leaving 8 bases not matched to a gene. This CDR3 reads CSANGQGGGEQYF. CDR3 nucleotides: TGCAGTGCGAACGGACAGGGGGGAGGCGAGCAGTACTTC.

In its sample, this clonotype was seen many times. The chain has TRBV13 and TRBJ2-7, with D possibly matching TRBD2 (5 bases). The length of the CDR3 is 12 residues. With 5 bases removed from V and 10 bases from J, the gap between germline ends came to 15 bases. Germline loops: CDR1 PRHDT, CDR2 FYEKMQ (reference sequence). The CDR3 nucleotides read TGTGCCAGCAGCCGACTATTACCTAGTCAGTACTTC. Protein product: CASSRLLPSQYF.

This clonotype appeared many times. The rearrangement joins TRBV7-2 to TRBJ1-1; tentative D call: TRBD1 (5 bases). The V end was cut by 10 bases, the J end by 4 bases, with 13 bases between. Looked up from germline, CDR1 is SGHTA and CDR2 is FQGNSA. This CDR3 comprises 12 residues. CDR3 loop: CAIGGIGTEAFF. CDR3 DNA sequence: TGTGCCATCGGGGGAATTGGCACTGAAGCTTTCTTT.

A remark on this clonotype: This could be a read error, since a much larger clone is one nucleotide away. The chain uses TRBV12-3 or TRBV12-4 and TRBJ1-1, with unresolved D. The CDR3 contains 11 residues. As DNA, the CDR3 is TGTACCAGCAGTCCCCATTATAGAGCTTTCTTT. It translates to CTSSPHYRAFF.

This clonotype came up many times. The chain employs TRBV15 and TRBJ2-1; a possible D gene is TRBD2 (5 bases). Trimming cost V 1 base and J 10 bases, with 8 bases left between them. CDR1 and CDR2 from the germline V gene are LNHNV and YYDKDF (reference sequence). The CDR3 sequence is 12 residues long. CDR3 in amino acids: CATSRVRGEQFF. CDR3 nucleotides: TGTGCCACCAGCAGAGTACGGGGAGAGCAGTTCTTC.

This clonotype was counted at least ten times. The V gene is TRBV20-1, the J gene TRBJ2-5, with D perhaps TRBD1 (5 bases). Germline values: CDR1 DFQATT, CDR2 SNEGSKA (reference sequence). Between the trimmed V and J ends, which lost 4 bases and 5 bases, there was a span of 14 bases. The CDR3 spans 13 residues. Here the CDR3 reads CSANRNPGETQYF. CDR3 coding DNA: TGCAGTGCTAACAGGAACCCCGGCGAGACCCAGTACTTC.